This passage covers 21 T cell receptor beta chains from one sample sequenced in a study of T cell repertoires in cytomegalovirus infection. TCRdb used MiXCR to reprocess the reads, holding one entry per CDR3 protein. Here the sample spans approximately 180,000 distinct CDR3 sequences, 15% to 20% being singletons. Material for sequencing was PBMCs. The receptor set was obtained from a human donor in good health (CMV status not recorded). Some clones in this sample may be carry-over from other donors' samples.

This clonotype was seen a handful of times. The rearrangement uses TRBV20-1 and TRBJ2-1; 9 nucleotides agree with TRBD2. The CDR3 spans 11 residues. The germline V gene has CDR1 DFQATT and CDR2 SNEGSKA (reference sequence). With 8 bases clipped from V and 11 bases from J, the junction kept 7 bases outside the gene matches. The CDR3 here is CSPFSGGKQFF. The CDR3 coding sequence is TGCAGTCCCTTTAGCGGGGGCAAGCAGTTCTTC.

The V call is TRBV2, the J call TRBJ2-3; D gene uncertain. CDR1 is SNHLY, CDR2 FYNNEI, per germline. This CDR3 has 13 amino acids. The V end was cut by 8 bases, the J end by 2 bases, with 11 bases between. The CDR3 is CASSWRLTDTQYF. The CDR3 coding sequence is TGTGCCAGCTCCTGGCGGCTCACAGATACGCAGTATTTT.

The sample holds a few counts of this clonotype. This sequence joins TRBV11-2 and TRBJ2-1; possibly TRBD1 or TRBD2 for D (5 bases each). From germline, CDR1 is SGHAT and CDR2 FQNNGV. V lost 1 base, J lost 6 bases, and 13 bases lay in between. The CDR3 has 15 amino acids. In DNA, the CDR3 is TGTGCCAGCAGCTTAGCTGGGGGTAGTGCCAATGAGCAGTTCTTC. Protein product: CASSLAGGSANEQFF.

This chain uses TRBV12-3 or TRBV12-4 with TRBJ1-4, with 12 bases that match TRBD1. The CDR3 runs to 17 residues. The V segment lost 6 bases and the J segment 4 bases; nucleotides outside the gene matches: 9. The CDR3 loop reads CASRPGQGAAGNEKLFF. Here the CDR3 DNA reads TGTGCCAGCAGGCCGGGACAGGGGGCGGCGGGTAATGAAAAACTGTTTTTT.

The chain carries TRBV29-1 and TRBJ1-2; 9 bases agree with TRBD1. Trimming removed 3 bases from V and 8 bases from J; junction bases left unmatched: 1. The CDR3 totals 11 residues. Germline V gives CDR1 SQVTM, CDR2 ANQGSEA. For the CDR3, the DNA is TGCAGCGTTGAGGGGACAGGGGGCTACACCTTC. The encoded protein is CSVEGTGGYTF.

The gene calls are TRBV3-1 and TRBJ1-1; 9 bases line up with TRBD1. Looked up from germline, CDR1 is LGHDT and CDR2 is YNNKEL (reference sequence). Trimming at V came to 1 base and at J to 11 bases, leaving 8 bases not matched to a gene. The length of the CDR3 is 14 residues. The CDR3, as DNA: TGTGCCAGCAGCCAAGCTAAACAGGGGGCCCGCGCTTTCTTT. Amino acids: CASSQAKQGARAFF.

In its sample, this clonotype was seen many times. This rearrangement joins TRBV7-8 to TRBJ1-1, with D maybe TRBD1 (5 bases). The germline V gene has CDR1 SGHVS and CDR2 FQNEAQ. There are 15 residues in the CDR3. The V gene lost 1 base and the J gene lost 5 bases, with 14 bases spanning the gap. The CDR3 DNA reads TGTGCCAGCAGCTTAGGGCAGGGTGGGGGGACTGAAGCTTTCTTT. Encoded protein: CASSLGQGGGTEAFF.

The chain recombines TRBV6-6 with TRBJ2-3, with TRBD2 matching over 7 bases. The V and J ends lost 6 bases and 2 bases, in that order; junction bases with no gene match: 11. The CDR3 runs to 16 residues. CDR1 MNHNY and CDR2 SVGAGI come from the germline V gene (reference sequence). In DNA, the CDR3 is TGTGCCAGCAGCCGGGGGAGGGGCCCACACACAGATACGCAGTATTTT. Protein product: CASSRGRGPHTDTQYF.

The rearrangement uses TRBV25-1 and TRBJ1-2; 10 nucleotides match TRBD1. The CDR3 sequence is 13 residues long. The germline gives CDR1 MGHDK, CDR2 SYGVNS. Trimming took 7 bases from V and 8 from J; bases not matched to a gene: 7. This CDR3 reads CASIPDRGSGYTF. CDR3 nucleotides: TGTGCCAGCATTCCGGACAGGGGGAGCGGCTACACCTTC.

The table lists this clonotype with many counts. This chain connects TRBV7-8 to TRBJ1-5; TRBD1 agrees at 8 bases. V lost 3 bases to trimming and J lost 3 bases; unmatched junction nucleotides: 13. This CDR3 spans 18 amino acids. The V gene's germline CDR1 is SGHVS and CDR2 FQNEAQ. The CDR3 loop is CASSFGTGGMRVNQPQHF. The CDR3 DNA reads as TGTGCCAGCAGCTTCGGGACAGGAGGTATGAGGGTCAATCAGCCCCAGCATTTT.

The rearrangement uses TRBV28 and TRBJ2-3; possibly TRBD1 for D (6 bases). This CDR3 has 13 amino acids. Per germline, CDR1 MDHEN and CDR2 SYDVKM. Between the trimmed V and J ends, which lost 7 bases and 3 bases, there was a span of 11 bases. The CDR3 bases are TGTGCCAGCACCCTCAGGGGAACAGATACGCAGTATTTT. Its protein is CASTLRGTDTQYF.

This clonotype was seen only a few times. The chain links TRBV28 to TRBJ2-7; D perhaps matches TRBD2 (6 bases). The CDR3 is made up of 12 amino acids. With 2 bases removed from V and 4 bases from J, the gap between germline ends came to 6 bases. CDR1 and CDR2 from the germline V gene are MDHEN and SYDVKM. CDR3 protein: CASSLGLYEQYF. CDR3 nucleotide sequence: TGTGCCAGCAGTTTAGGACTATACGAGCAGTACTTC.

Only a few counts were recorded for this clonotype. The gene calls are TRBV5-4 and TRBJ2-7, with D unresolved. Germline values: CDR1 SGHNT, CDR2 YYREEE (reference sequence). This CDR3 has 12 residues. Between the trimmed V and J ends, which lost 2 bases and 5 bases, there was a span of 8 bases. Written as DNA, the CDR3 is TGTGCCAGCAGCTTAGGAAAGCACGAGCAGTACTTC. Encoded protein: CASSLGKHEQYF. Complete variable domain (other parts from reference TRBV5-4 and TRBJ2-7): ETGVTQSPTHLIKTRGQQVTLRCSSQSGHNTVSWYQQALGQGPQFIFQYYREEENGRGNFPPRFSGLQFPNYSSELNVNALELDDSALYLCASSLGKHEQYFGPGTRLTVT.

The rearrangement links TRBV28 to TRBJ2-7; D ambiguous. The germline CDR1 and CDR2 sequences are MDHEN and SYDVKM. V dropped 8 bases and J dropped 0 bases, with 11 bases sitting between them. The CDR3 covers 13 residues. Here the CDR3 DNA reads TGTGCCAGCGACGCGTTGAGCTCCTACGAGCAGTACTTC. Translating it yields CASDALSSYEQYF.

This clonotype was seen a handful of times. The CDR3: CASSRWASNEQFF. Here the CDR3 DNA reads TGTGCCAGCAGCCGTTGGGCCAGCAATGAGCAGTTCTTC. The chain is built from TRBV7-2 and TRBJ2-1; D remains unclear. Germline CDR1 reads SGHTA; CDR2 reads FQGNSA. Deletions cut 5 bases from V and 6 bases from J, with 11 bases between. CDR3 length equals 13 residues.

This clonotype was recorded a few times. Written as DNA, the CDR3 is TGTGCCAGCAGTCCGGGACTAGCGAGAAACGAGCAGTACTTC. Translation gives CASSPGLARNEQYF. The J gene is TRBJ2-7, the V gene TRBV12-3 or TRBV12-4, with 10 nucleotides matching TRBD2. The CDR3 spans 14 residues. V gave up 5 bases and J gave up 5 bases; unmatched junction bases: 6.

The V call is TRBV28, the J call TRBJ2-1; 8 nucleotides line up with TRBD2. Germline V gene data show CDR1 as MDHEN and CDR2 as SYDVKM. This CDR3 is built from 18 residues. J was trimmed by 9 bases and V by 4 bases; bases with no gene match: 20. The CDR3 nucleotides read TGTGCCAGCAGTTCTCTGACGGATACCGGGACTAGGGGTCGTGAGCAGTTCTTC. Translation: CASSSLTDTGTRGREQFF.

This clonotype was counted a few times. The chain uses TRBV6-6 and TRBJ1-1; 8 nucleotides line up with TRBD1. CDR3 length: 14 amino acids. Unmatched junction bases numbered 9, after V lost 7 bases and J lost 5 bases. Looked up from germline, CDR1 is MNHNY and CDR2 is SVGAGI (reference sequence). The CDR3 here is CASILPGGRTEAFF. The CDR3 DNA is TGTGCCAGCATACTCCCAGGGGGCAGGACTGAAGCTTTCTTT.

The V gene is TRBV28, the J gene TRBJ1-5; perhaps TRBD1 as D (6 bases). This CDR3 is built from 15 residues. Germline loops: CDR1 MDHEN, CDR2 SYDVKM. V was clipped by 3 bases and J by 6 bases, with 15 bases between them. The CDR3 bases are TGTGCCAGCAGTTTGCACTCAACAGGGATTCAGCCCCAGCATTTT. Protein product: CASSLHSTGIQPQHF.

This clonotype showed up many times. The V and J genes are TRBV7-2 and TRBJ2-3; D is unresolved. CDR1 is SGHTA and CDR2 is FQGNSA in the germline V gene. The germline V and J ends were trimmed by 5 bases and 5 bases, with 8 bases remaining between them. CDR3 length equals 12 residues. CDR3 DNA sequence: TGTGCCAGCAGCCAGAGGAGAGATACGCAGTATTTT. This sequence encodes CASSQRRDTQYF.

This clonotype was recorded at least ten times. The V and J genes are TRBV12-3 or TRBV12-4 and TRBJ1-3; unclear D gene. V shed 6 bases and J shed 0 bases, with 9 bases lying between them. This CDR3 is built from 14 residues. CDR3 nucleotides: TGTGCCAGCAGCCTCACGTCCTCTGGAAACACCATATATTTT. The encoded protein is CASSLTSSGNTIYF.